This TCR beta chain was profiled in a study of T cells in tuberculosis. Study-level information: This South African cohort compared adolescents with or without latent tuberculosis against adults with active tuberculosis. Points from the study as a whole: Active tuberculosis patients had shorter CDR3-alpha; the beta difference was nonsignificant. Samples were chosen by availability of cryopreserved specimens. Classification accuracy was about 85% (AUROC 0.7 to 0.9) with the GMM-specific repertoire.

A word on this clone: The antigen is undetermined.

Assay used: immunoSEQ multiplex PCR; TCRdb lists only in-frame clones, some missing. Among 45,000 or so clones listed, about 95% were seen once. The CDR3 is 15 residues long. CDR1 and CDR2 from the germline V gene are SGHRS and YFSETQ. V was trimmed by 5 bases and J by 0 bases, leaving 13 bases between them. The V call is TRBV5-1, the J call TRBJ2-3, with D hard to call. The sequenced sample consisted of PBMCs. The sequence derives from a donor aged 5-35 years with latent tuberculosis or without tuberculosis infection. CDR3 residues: CASSHEAPSTDTQYF. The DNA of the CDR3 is TGCGCCAGCAGTCACGAGGCTCCCAGCACAGATACGCAGTATTTT.